Following are 10 T cell receptor beta chains from one sample sequenced in a study of T cell repertoires in cytomegalovirus infection. TCRdb reanalysed the reads using MiXCR and keeps one entry per CDR3 protein. In the table there are some 150,000 distinct CDR3 sequences, about 6% of which are singletons. What was sequenced was PBMCs. The receptors shown here come from a human donor in good health (CMV status not recorded). Some clones in this sample may be carry-over from other donors' samples.

This chain's CDR3 is CSVEDRDRAHEQYF. The CDR3 nucleotides read TGCAGCGTTGAAGATAGGGACAGGGCTCACGAGCAGTACTTC. The rearrangement uses TRBV29-1 and TRBJ2-7; 9 positions match TRBD1. This CDR3 is 14 amino acids long. CDR1 SQVTM and CDR2 ANQGSEA come from the germline V gene. The J segment lost 5 bases and the V segment lost 0 bases, leaving 5 bases of the junction unmatched.

This clonotype was seen repeatedly, ten times or more. The chain uses TRBV7-6 and TRBJ1-3; D is uncertain. CDR1 is SGHVS and CDR2 is FNYEAQ in the germline V gene. V was clipped by 1 base and J by 5 bases, with 12 bases between them. The CDR3 has 15 residues. The CDR3 loop is CASSLDPTRRNTIYF. The CDR3 DNA is TGTGCCAGCAGCTTAGACCCGACAAGAAGAAACACCATATATTTT.

In its sample, this clonotype was seen many times. The chain joins TRBV28 to TRBJ2-7; D might be TRBD2 (5 bases). The CDR3 runs 11 residues. V was shortened by 3 bases and J by 9 bases, with 9 bases between the two germline ends. Germline values: CDR1 MDHEN, CDR2 SYDVKM. The CDR3 sequence is CASSFARGQYF. The CDR3 DNA reads TGTGCCAGCAGTTTCGCACGGGGGCAGTACTTC.

This clonotype occurred many times. The rearrangement uses TRBV11-1 and TRBJ2-6, with 8 bases lining up with TRBD1. In germline, CDR1 is SGHAT, CDR2 FQDESV (reference sequence). This CDR3 contains 14 residues. The trim removed 5 bases at V and 14 bases at J, leaving 11 bases unmatched. CDR3 residues: CASSPPGTGPLLTF. The CDR3 DNA reads TGTGCCAGCAGCCCGCCCGGGACAGGACCCCTCCTGACTTTC.

This clonotype was seen ten or more times. The rearrangement joins TRBV7-8 to TRBJ1-2; D is uncertain. Trimming shortened V by 3 bases and J by 2 bases, and 19 bases separated the two germline ends. The CDR3 is 17 amino acids. Germline V lookup: CDR1 SGHVS, CDR2 FQNEAQ. CDR3 sequence: CASSFGFSPRENYGYTF. The CDR3 coding sequence is TGTGCCAGCAGCTTCGGGTTTTCTCCAAGGGAAAACTATGGCTACACCTTC. The full variable domain, completed using reference TRBV7-8 and TRBJ1-2, is GAGVSQSPRYKVAKRGQDVALRCDPISGHVSLFWYQQALGQGPEFLTYFQNEAQLDKSGLPSDRFFAERPEGSVSTLKIQRTQQEDSAVYLCASSFGFSPRENYGYTFGSGTRLTVV.

This clonotype was seen repeatedly, ten times or more. This chain connects TRBV7-2 to TRBJ1-2, with D maybe TRBD1 (5 bases). Germline loops: CDR1 SGHTA, CDR2 FQGNSA. This CDR3 region has 14 residues. V lost 5 bases and J 4 bases, leaving 14 bases between the germline ends. The CDR3 protein is CASSQQGVTYGYTF. In nucleotides, the CDR3 is TGTGCCAGCAGCCAGCAAGGGGTGACCTATGGCTACACCTTC.

This clonotype was observed many times. The chain recombines TRBV7-2 with TRBJ2-2, with D unresolved. V lost 6 bases to trimming and J lost 0 bases, with 11 bases between them. Per the germline V gene, CDR1 is SGHTA and CDR2 is FQGNSA. The CDR3 covers 15 residues. CDR3 residues: CASRRWFPNTGELFF. The CDR3 DNA reads as TGTGCCAGCAGGCGATGGTTTCCGAACACCGGGGAGCTGTTTTTT.

Ten or more counts support this clonotype. The chain recombines TRBV19 with TRBJ1-2, with a tentative D call TRBD1 (6 bases). Germline V gene sequence: CDR1 LNHDA, CDR2 SQIVND (reference sequence). V was clipped by 5 bases and J by 4 bases, with 20 bases between them. The CDR3 length is 16 residues. The CDR3 DNA reads TGTGCCAGTAGTTCCGCCCCCGGGACAAACGTCTATGGCTACACCTTC. Its translation is CASSSAPGTNVYGYTF.

This clonotype showed up many times. V gene TRBV11-3 combines with J gene TRBJ2-3; no firm D call. Germline assignment: CDR1 SGHNT and CDR2 YENEEA. This CDR3 has 12 residues. V was shortened by 3 bases and J by 6 bases, with 7 bases between the two germline ends. The CDR3 sequence: CASSLTDDTQYF. CDR3 nucleotide sequence: TGTGCCAGCAGCTTGACCGACGATACGCAGTATTTT.

This clonotype was seen more than once but under ten times. V and J are TRBV28 and TRBJ1-4; TRBD1 agrees at 9 bases. The CDR3 consists of 15 residues. V was pared by 6 bases and J by 8 bases, with 10 bases of the junction left unmatched. Germline loops: CDR1 MDHEN, CDR2 SYDVKM. The CDR3 nucleotides are TGTGCCAGCAGCATAGCGGGACAGGGAGAAGAAAAACTGTTTTTT. This gives the protein CASSIAGQGEEKLFF. The full variable domain, with the rest looked up from reference TRBV28 and TRBJ1-4, is DVKVTQSSRYLVKRTGEKVFLECVQDMDHENMFWYRQDPGLGLRLIYFSYDVKMKEKGDIPEGYSVSREKKERFSLILESASTNQTSMYLCASSIAGQGEEKLFFGSGTQLSVL.